Listed below are T cell receptor beta chains from one sample, sequenced in a study of T-cell memory formation after mild COVID-19. Via MiXCR, TCRdb re-called the 5' RACE reads, giving one row per CDR3 protein. Seen here are under 350,000 distinct CDR3 sequences, around 15% observed once, and the top ten hold around 23%. The sample was PBMCs or a T cell subset sorted from them (not recorded which). These receptors all come from a man between 18 and 29 years old who had mild COVID-19 (a few samples of this study predate the infection). Cell type and time point are not known. Each CDR3 is given with its conserved first and last residue. Fields, in order: clone size, V gene, J gene, D gene, CDR3 protein, CDR3 DNA. D genes are given only for firm matches. Some rows mark clone size as missing; the rest say once, few, many or name a class of expanded clone.

few	TRBV7-9	TRBJ1-2	TRBD1	CASSAGTGVGYTF	TGTGCCAGCAGCGCCGGGACAGGGGTCGGCTACACCTTC
many	TRBV12-3/TRBV12-4	TRBJ2-2	.	CASSPQGRELFF	TGTGCCAGCAGTCCCCAGGGGCGGGAACTGTTTTTT
few	TRBV4-3	TRBJ2-7	.	CASSQDREIGAAYEQYF	TGCGCCAGCAGCCAAGACAGGGAAATAGGAGCAGCCTACGAGCAGTACTTC
many	TRBV7-2	TRBJ2-5	TRBD1	CASSREDRMETQYF	TGTGCCAGCAGCCGAGAGGACAGGATGGAGACCCAGTACTTC
few	TRBV7-3	TRBJ1-6	TRBD1	CASSVGTGWDSPLHF	TGTGCCAGCAGCGTCGGGACAGGGTGGGATTCACCCCTCCACTTT
many	TRBV7-6	TRBJ2-1	.	CASSLDPTPNEQFF	TGTGCCAGCAGCTTGGACCCTACCCCCAATGAGCAGTTCTTC
.	TRBV6-1	TRBJ1-5	.	CASSWPGAYQPQHF	TGTGCCAGCAGTTGGCCGGGGGCATATCAGCCCCAGCATTTT
.	TRBV6-2/TRBV6-3	TRBJ2-2	.	CASSYLRTGELFF	TGTGCCAGCAGTTACTTGCGTACCGGGGAGCTGTTTTTT
.	TRBV18	TRBJ2-3	TRBD1	CASSPFTGGTDTQYF	TGTGCCAGCTCACCATTCACAGGGGGCACAGATACGCAGTATTTT
many	TRBV5-5	TRBJ2-1	TRBD2	CASSATGTSGRIAYNEQFF	TGTGCCAGCAGCGCGACAGGGACTAGCGGGCGAATCGCCTACAATGAGCAGTTCTTC
.	TRBV12-3/TRBV12-4	TRBJ1-2	.	CASSLNSRTVYGYTF	TGTGCCAGCAGTCTAAACTCTCGGACGGTCTATGGCTACACCTTC
.	TRBV6-2/TRBV6-3	TRBJ2-7	TRBD1	CASIPTPDRVGEQYF	TGTGCCAGCATCCCGACCCCCGACAGGGTCGGCGAGCAGTACTTC
few	TRBV28	TRBJ2-3	TRBD1	CASSSRGQGAADTQYF	TGTGCCAGCAGTTCCAGGGGACAGGGGGCAGCAGATACGCAGTATTTT
.	TRBV6-1	TRBJ1-1	.	CASSEPGNTEAFF	TGTGCCAGCAGTGAGCCAGGGAACACTGAAGCTTTCTTT
few	TRBV10-2	TRBJ2-2	TRBD1	CASSEPGGTGELFF	TGCGCCAGCAGTGAGCCAGGGGGCACCGGGGAGCTGTTTTTT
.	TRBV6-2/TRBV6-3	TRBJ1-5	TRBD1	CASSSTGTSNQPQHF	TGTGCCAGCAGTTCGACAGGGACTAGCAATCAGCCCCAGCATTTT
few	TRBV4-2	TRBJ1-4	.	CASSRAGLELFF	TGTGCCAGCAGTCGAGCTGGGCTGGAACTGTTTTTT
few	TRBV28	TRBJ2-5	TRBD1	CASRGGQGAWETQYF	TGTGCCAGCAGAGGGGGACAGGGGGCTTGGGAGACCCAGTACTTC
.	TRBV5-1	TRBJ1-2	TRBD1	CASSVSPGQRNYGYTF	TGCGCCAGCAGCGTAAGCCCGGGACAGCGAAACTATGGCTACACCTTC
many	TRBV12-3/TRBV12-4	TRBJ2-3	TRBD2	CASSLGLAGGGTDTQYF	TGTGCCAGCAGTCTCGGACTAGCGGGGGGCGGCACAGATACGCAGTATTTT
.	TRBV4-1	TRBJ2-7	TRBD2	CASSHTSGGLYEQYF	TGCGCCAGCAGCCATACTAGCGGGGGGCTCTACGAGCAGTACTTC
.	TRBV20-1	TRBJ2-1	.	CSARARYNEQFF	TGCAGTGCTAGAGCTCGGTACAATGAGCAGTTCTTC
.	TRBV9	TRBJ1-1	.	CASSVATQNTEAFF	TGTGCCAGCAGCGTAGCTACTCAGAACACTGAAGCTTTCTTT
few	TRBV18	TRBJ1-1	.	CASSPTEESLTGFF	TGTGCCAGCTCACCCACAGAGGAGTCCCTAACGGGTTTCTTT